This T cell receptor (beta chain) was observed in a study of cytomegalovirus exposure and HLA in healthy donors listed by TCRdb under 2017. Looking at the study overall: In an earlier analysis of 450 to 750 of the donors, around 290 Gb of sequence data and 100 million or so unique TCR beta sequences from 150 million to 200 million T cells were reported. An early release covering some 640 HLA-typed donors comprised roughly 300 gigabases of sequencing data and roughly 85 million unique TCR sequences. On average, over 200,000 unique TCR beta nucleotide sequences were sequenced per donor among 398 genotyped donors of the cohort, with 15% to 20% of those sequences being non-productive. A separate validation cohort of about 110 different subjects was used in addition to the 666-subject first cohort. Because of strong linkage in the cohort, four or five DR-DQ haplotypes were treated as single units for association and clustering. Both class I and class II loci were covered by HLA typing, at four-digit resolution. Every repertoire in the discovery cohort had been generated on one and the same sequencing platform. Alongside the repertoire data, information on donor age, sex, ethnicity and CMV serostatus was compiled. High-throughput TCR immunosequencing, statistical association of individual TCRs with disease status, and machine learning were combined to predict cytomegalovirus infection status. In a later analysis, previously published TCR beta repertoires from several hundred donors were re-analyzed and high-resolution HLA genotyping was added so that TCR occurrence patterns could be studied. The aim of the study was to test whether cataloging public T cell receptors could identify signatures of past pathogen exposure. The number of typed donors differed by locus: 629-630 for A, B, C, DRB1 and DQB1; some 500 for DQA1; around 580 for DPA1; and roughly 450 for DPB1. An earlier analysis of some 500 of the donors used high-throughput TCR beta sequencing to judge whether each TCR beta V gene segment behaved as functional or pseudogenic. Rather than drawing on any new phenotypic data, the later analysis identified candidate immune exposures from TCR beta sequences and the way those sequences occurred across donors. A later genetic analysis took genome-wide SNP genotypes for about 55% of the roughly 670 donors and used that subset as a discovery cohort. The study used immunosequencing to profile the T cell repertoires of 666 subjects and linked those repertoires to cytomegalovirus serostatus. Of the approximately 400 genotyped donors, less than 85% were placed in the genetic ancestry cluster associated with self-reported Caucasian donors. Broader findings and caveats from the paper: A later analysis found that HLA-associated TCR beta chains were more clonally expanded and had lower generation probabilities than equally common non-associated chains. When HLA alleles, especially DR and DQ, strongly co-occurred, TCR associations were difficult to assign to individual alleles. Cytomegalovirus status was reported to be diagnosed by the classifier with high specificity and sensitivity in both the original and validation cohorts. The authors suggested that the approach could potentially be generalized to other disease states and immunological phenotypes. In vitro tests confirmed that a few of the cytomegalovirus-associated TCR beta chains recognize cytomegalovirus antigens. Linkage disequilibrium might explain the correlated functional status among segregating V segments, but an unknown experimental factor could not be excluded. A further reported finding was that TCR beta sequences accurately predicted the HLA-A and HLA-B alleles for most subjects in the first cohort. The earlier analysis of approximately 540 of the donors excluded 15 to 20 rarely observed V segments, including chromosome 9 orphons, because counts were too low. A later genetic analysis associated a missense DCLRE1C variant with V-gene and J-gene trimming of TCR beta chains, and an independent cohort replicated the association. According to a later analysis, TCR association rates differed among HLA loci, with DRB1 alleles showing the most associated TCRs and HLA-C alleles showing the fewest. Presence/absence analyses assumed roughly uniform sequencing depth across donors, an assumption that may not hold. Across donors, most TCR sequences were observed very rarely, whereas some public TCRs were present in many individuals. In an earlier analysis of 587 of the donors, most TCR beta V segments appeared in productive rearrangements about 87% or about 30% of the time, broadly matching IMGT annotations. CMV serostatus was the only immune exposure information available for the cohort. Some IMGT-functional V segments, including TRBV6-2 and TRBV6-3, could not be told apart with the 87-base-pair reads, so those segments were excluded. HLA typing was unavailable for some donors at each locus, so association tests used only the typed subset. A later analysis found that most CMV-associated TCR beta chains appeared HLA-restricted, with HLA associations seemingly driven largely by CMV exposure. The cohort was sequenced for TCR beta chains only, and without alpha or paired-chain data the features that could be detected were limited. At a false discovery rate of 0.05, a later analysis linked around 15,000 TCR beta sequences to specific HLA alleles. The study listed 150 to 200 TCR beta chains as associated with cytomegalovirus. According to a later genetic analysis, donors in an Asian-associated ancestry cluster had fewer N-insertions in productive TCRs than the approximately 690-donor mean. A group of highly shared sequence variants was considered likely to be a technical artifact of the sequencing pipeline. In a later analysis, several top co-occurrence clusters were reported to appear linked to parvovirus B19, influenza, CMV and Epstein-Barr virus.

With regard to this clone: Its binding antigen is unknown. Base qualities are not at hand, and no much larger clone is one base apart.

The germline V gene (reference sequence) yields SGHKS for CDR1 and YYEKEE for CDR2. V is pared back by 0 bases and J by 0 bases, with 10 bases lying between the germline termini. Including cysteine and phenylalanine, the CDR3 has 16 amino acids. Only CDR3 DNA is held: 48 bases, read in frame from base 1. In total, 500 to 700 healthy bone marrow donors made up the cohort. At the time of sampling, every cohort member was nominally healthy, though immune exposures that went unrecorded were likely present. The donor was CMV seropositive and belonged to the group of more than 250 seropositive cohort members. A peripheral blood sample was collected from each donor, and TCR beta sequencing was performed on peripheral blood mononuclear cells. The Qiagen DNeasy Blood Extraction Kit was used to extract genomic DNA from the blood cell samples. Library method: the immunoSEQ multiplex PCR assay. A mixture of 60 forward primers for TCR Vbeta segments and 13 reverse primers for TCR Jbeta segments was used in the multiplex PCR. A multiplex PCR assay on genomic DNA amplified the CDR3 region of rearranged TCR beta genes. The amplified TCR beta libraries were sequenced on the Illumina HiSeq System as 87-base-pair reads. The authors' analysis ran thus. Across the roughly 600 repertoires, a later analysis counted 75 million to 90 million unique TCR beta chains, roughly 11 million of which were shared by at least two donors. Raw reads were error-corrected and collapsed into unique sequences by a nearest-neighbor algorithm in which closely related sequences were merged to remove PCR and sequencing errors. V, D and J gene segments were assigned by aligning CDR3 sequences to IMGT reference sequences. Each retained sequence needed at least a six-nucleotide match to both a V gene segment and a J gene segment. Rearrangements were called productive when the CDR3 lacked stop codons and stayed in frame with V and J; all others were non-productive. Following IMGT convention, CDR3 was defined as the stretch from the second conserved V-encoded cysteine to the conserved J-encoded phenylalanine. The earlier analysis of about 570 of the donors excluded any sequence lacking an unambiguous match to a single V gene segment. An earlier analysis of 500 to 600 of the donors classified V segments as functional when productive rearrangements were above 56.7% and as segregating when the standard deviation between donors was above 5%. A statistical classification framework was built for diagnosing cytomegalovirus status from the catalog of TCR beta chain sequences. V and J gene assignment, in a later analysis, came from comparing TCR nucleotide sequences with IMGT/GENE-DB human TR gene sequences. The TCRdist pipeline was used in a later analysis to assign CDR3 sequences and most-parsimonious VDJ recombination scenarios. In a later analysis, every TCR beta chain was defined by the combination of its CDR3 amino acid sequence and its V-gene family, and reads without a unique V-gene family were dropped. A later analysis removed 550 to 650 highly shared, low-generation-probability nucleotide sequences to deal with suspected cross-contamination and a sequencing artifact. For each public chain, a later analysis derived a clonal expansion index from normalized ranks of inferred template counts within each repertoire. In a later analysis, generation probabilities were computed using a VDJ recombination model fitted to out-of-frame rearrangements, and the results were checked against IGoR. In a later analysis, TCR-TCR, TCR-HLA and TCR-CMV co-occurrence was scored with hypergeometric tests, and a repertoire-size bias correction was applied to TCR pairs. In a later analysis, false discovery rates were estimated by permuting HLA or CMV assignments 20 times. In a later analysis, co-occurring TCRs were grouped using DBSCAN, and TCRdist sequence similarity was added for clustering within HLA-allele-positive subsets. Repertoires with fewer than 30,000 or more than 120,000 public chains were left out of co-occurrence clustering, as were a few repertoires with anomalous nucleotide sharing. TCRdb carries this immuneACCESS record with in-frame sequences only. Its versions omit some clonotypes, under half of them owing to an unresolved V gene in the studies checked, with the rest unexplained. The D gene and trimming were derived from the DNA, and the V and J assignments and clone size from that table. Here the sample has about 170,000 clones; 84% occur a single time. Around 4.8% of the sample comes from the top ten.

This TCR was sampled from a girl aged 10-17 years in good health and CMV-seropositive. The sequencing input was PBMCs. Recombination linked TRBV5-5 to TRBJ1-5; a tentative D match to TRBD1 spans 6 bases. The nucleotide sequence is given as TGTGCCAGCAGCTTGGGAGGGGGTCGTAGCAATCAGCCCCAGCATTTT. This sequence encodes CASSLGGGRSNQPQHF. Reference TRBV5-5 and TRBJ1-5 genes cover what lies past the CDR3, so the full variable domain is DAGVTQSPTHLIKTRGQQVTLRCSPISGHKSVSWYQQVLGQGPQFIFQYYEKEERGRGNFPDRFSARQFPNYSSELNVNALLLGDSALYLCASSLGGGRSNQPQHFGDGTRLSIL.